One and the same sample provided the 5 T cell receptor beta chains below, sequenced in a study of T-cell reconstitution after alpha-beta-depleted transplantation in children. TCRbeta library preparation incorporated unique molecular identifiers. MiXCR was run by TCRdb on the PCR reads, yielding one entry per CDR3 protein. The sample yields about 500,000 distinct CDR3 sequences, about 30% seen once. The starting material was PBMCs from the stem cell graft donor, obtained from the stem cell graft. These receptors were obtained from a human donor who donated a stem cell graft to a child with aplastic anemia.

This clonotype was detected only a few times. This chain uses TRBV6-2 or TRBV6-3 with TRBJ2-2, with D hard to call. The germline CDR1 and CDR2 sequences are MNHEY and SVGEGT. The CDR3 is made up of 15 amino acids. Trimming removed 4 bases at V and 2 bases at J, with 11 bases between. The CDR3 protein is CASSLVTENTGELFF. The CDR3, as DNA: TGTGCCAGCAGTTTAGTAACGGAAAACACCGGGGAGCTGTTTTTT.

This clonotype was counted a few times. The rearrangement joins TRBV4-3 to TRBJ2-4; D possibly corresponds to TRBD1 (5 bases). The ends were cut back, 1 base at V and 6 bases at J, with 7 bases in the middle. Germline assignment: CDR1 LGHNA and CDR2 YSLEER. This CDR3 region has 13 residues. The CDR3 region is CASSQGQGNIQYF. CDR3 nucleotides: TGCGCCAGCAGCCAAGGTCAGGGAAACATTCAGTACTTC.

The rearrangement uses TRBV7-2 and TRBJ1-5, with 7 bases aligning to TRBD1. The V gene end was trimmed by 5 bases and the J gene end by 6 bases; junction bases not matched to a gene: 7. CDR3 size: 14 residues. Germline V CDR1 and CDR2: SGHTA, FQGNSA. For the CDR3, the DNA is TGTGCCAGCAGCGACTACAGGGGAAGTCAGCCCCAGCATTTT. Its translation is CASSDYRGSQPQHF.

This clonotype was seen more than once but under ten times. This chain joins TRBV12-3 or TRBV12-4 and TRBJ2-2, with D unresolved. Trimming took 5 bases from V and 0 from J, leaving 13 bases between them. The CDR3 consists of 16 residues. In DNA form, the CDR3 reads TGTGCCAGCAGTCAGATATCCAGACCGAACACCGGGGAGCTGTTTTTT. Its protein product is CASSQISRPNTGELFF.

The chain employs TRBV7-9 and TRBJ1-3; D uncertain. This CDR3 is built from 15 residues. Germline-derived CDR1 and CDR2 are SEHNR and FQNEAQ (reference sequence). Trimming stripped 5 bases from V and 0 bases from J, with 11 bases between. The CDR3 spells CASSPRLASGNTIYF. CDR3 nucleotides: TGTGCCAGCAGCCCACGGCTTGCCTCTGGAAACACCATATATTTT.